This T cell receptor beta chain derives from a study of post-analysis software for immune sequencing data. Overall study: Both relapsing-remitting and secondary progressive multiple sclerosis featured among the disease courses, as did progressive-relapsing multiple sclerosis. Study results and limitations: Patients carried a handful of TRBV segments more frequently than controls did, and TRBV5-6, TRBV5-1 and TRBV20-1 were among them. For normalized Chao1 diversity, multiple sclerosis patients scored significantly lower than controls did.

V was trimmed by 0 bases and J by 1 base, leaving 16 bases between them. The CDR3 totals 17 residues. Germline assignment: CDR1 LGHDT and CDR2 YNNKEL (reference sequence). TCR beta cDNA libraries included unique molecular identifiers. It was from roughly 1 to 10 million T cells that some 500,000 cDNA molecules came. TCRdb independently ran MiXCR on the PCR reads; one entry per CDR3 protein. The sample has around 500,000 distinct CDR3 sequences, around a third seen once. On this clonotype itself: Its antigen is undetermined.

The sample consisted of blood. The receptor comes from a girl aged 2-17 years with multiple sclerosis. This chain links TRBV3-1 with TRBJ2-7, with a possible D match to TRBD1 (5 bases). CDR3: CASSQDKYRRLSYEQYF. As DNA, the CDR3 is TGTGCCAGCAGCCAAGATAAATACAGGCGACTTTCCTACGAGCAGTACTTC.